A single sample is the source of the 11 T cell receptor beta chains below, sequenced in a study of cytomegalovirus exposure and HLA in healthy donors. PCR was performed using 60 Vbeta and 13 Jbeta primers. Sequencing was performed with immunoSEQ multiplex PCR; in TCRdb, only in-frame clones are kept and a portion is missing. The sample comprises 150,000 to 200,000 clones, around nine tenths of which are singletons, and roughly 1.9% rests with the top ten. Source material: PBMCs. Receptors were obtained from a woman younger than 30 in good health and CMV-seronegative.

This clone turned up a few times. The rearrangement uses TRBV4-1 and TRBJ1-1; D uncertain. The germline V gene encodes CDR1 MGHRA and CDR2 YSYEKL. V was trimmed by 4 bases and J by 1 base, leaving 10 bases between them. This CDR3 has 14 amino acids. The CDR3 DNA is TGCGCCAGCAGCCCCGGACGGGGGAACACTGAAGCTTTCTTT. Protein: CASSPGRGNTEAFF.

A word on this clone: An end of the junction differs from the germline gene, which may be a read error. This chain joins TRBV6-1 and TRBJ1-2; D is possibly TRBD1 (5 bases). The germline gives CDR1 MNHNS, CDR2 SASEGT. The CDR3 length is 13 residues. The CDR3 DNA reads TGTGCCAGCAAAAACAGGTCACCCTATGACTACACCTTC. It is translated as CASKNRSPYDYTF.

The chain is built from TRBV28 and TRBJ1-1, with a possible D match to TRBD1 (5 bases). Trimming took off 7 bases at V and 0 bases at J, with 21 bases between the two ends. This CDR3 comprises 17 residues. Germline CDR1 and CDR2: MDHEN and SYDVKM. In DNA, the CDR3 is TGTGCCAGCACCACTATTGAAGTTTGGGGGGTGAACACTGAAGCTTTCTTT. Translation: CASTTIEVWGVNTEAFF.

The chain links TRBV19 to TRBJ1-5; D is unclear. The V end lost 1 base, the J end lost 6 bases, and 10 bases lay between the germline ends. Germline CDR1 and CDR2: LNHDA and SQIVND (reference sequence). This CDR3 has 14 residues. CDR3 bases: TGTGCCAGTAGTATAGGAGGGCACGGTCAGCCCCAGCATTTT. It encodes CASSIGGHGQPQHF.

This clone was observed a single time. Other nucleotide sequences from this sample produce the same CDR3. V is TRBV7-2 and J is TRBJ1-2; D perhaps matches TRBD1 (6 bases). CDR1 is SGHTA and CDR2 is FQGNSA in the germline V gene. The V end was cut by 1 base, the J end by 3 bases, with 6 bases between. The CDR3 totals 13 residues. The DNA of the CDR3 is TGTGCCAGCAGCTTAGGACAGGACTATGGCTACACCTTC. It specifies CASSLGQDYGYTF.

A single count supports this clone. One end of the junction is discordant with germline, which a read error may explain. The chain combines TRBV5-1 with TRBJ2-3, with D possibly being TRBD1 (5 bases). Germline CDR1 is SGHRS and CDR2 is YFSETQ. This CDR3 has 15 amino acids. The CDR3 DNA sequence: TGCGCCAGCAGCTTGGGTGGATCCAGGGCAGATATGCAGTATTTT. Translating gives CASSLGGSRADMQYF.

The rearrangement links TRBV5-4 to TRBJ2-2, with D perhaps TRBD1 (5 bases). This CDR3 has 14 residues. Trimming stripped 5 bases from V and 4 bases from J, with 12 bases between. The germline V gene has CDR1 SGHNT and CDR2 YYREEE (reference sequence). CDR3 in amino acids: CASSSGSSTGELFF. The CDR3 DNA is TGTGCCAGCAGTTCAGGGTCGAGCACCGGGGAGCTGTTTTTT.

The chain is built from TRBV7-9 and TRBJ2-3, with TRBD2 matching over 14 bases. Germline loops: CDR1 SEHNR, CDR2 FQNEAQ (reference sequence). V trimming: 6 bases; J trimming: 3 bases; junction bases outside the gene matches: 5. This CDR3 contains 16 residues. The CDR3 DNA is TGTGCCAGCAGTCGACTAGCGGGGGGGACAACAGATACGCAGTATTTT. It specifies CASSRLAGGTTDTQYF.

The J gene is TRBJ2-2, the V gene TRBV9; 11 nucleotides line up with TRBD2. The CDR3 runs 17 residues. With 0 bases clipped from V and 0 bases from J, the junction kept 1 base outside the gene matches. CDR1 SGDLS and CDR2 YYNGEE come from the germline V gene. The CDR3 sequence is CASSVGGLAANTGELFF. Here the CDR3 DNA reads TGTGCCAGCAGCGTAGGGGGACTAGCGGCGAACACCGGGGAGCTGTTTTTT. The whole variable domain, filled in from reference TRBV9 and TRBJ2-2, reads DSGVTQTPKHLITATGQRVTLRCSPRSGDLSVYWYQQSLDQGLQFLIQYYNGEERAKGNILERFSAQQFPDLHSELNLSSLELGDSALYFCASSVGGLAANTGELFFGEGSRLTVL.

This sequence joins TRBV6-6 and TRBJ2-2; 7 bases fit TRBD2. From germline, CDR1 is MNHNY and CDR2 SVGAGI (reference sequence). This CDR3 spans 16 amino acids. Trimming at V came to 5 bases and at J to 5 bases, leaving 11 bases not matched to a gene. As DNA, the CDR3 is TGTGCCAGCAGTCCCCTTGCGGGAGTGGGGACCGGGGAGCTGTTTTTT. Its translation is CASSPLAGVGTGELFF.

Concerning this clone: The same CDR3 also results from other DNA sequences found in this sample. V is TRBV7-9 and J is TRBJ2-1; the match to TRBD2 covers 8 bases. The V gene end was trimmed by 5 bases and the J gene end by 15 bases; junction bases not matched to a gene: 12. From germline, CDR1 is SEHNR and CDR2 FQNEAQ (reference sequence). There are 13 residues in the CDR3. The CDR3 DNA is TGTGCCAGCAGCATCGGGACTGGCGGGGGGTCGTTCTTC. Translation: CASSIGTGGGSFF.